This TCR beta chain stems from a study of identical twins. Template switching added a universal primer site, and cDNA bore unique molecular identifiers. TCRdb fed the 5' RACE reads into MiXCR, producing one record per CDR3 protein. Of 550,000 to 700,000 distinct CDR3 sequences listed, 21% are singletons. Deletions cut 0 bases from V and 3 bases from J, with 14 bases between. Germline V gives CDR1 DFQATT, CDR2 SNEGSKA (reference sequence). The CDR3 contains 15 residues. This sample also belongs to another study, concerning T cells expressing NK-cell markers. That paper notes: It was from sorted CD3+CD56+NKG2C+, CD3+CD56+NKG2C- and CD3+CD56-NKG2C+ T cells that TCR beta repertoires came. The CD3+CD56-NKG2C+ fraction of a handful of donors was also led by these clonotypes.

The chain is built from TRBV20-1 and TRBJ2-5, with a possible D match to TRBD2 (5 bases). Input material: PBMCs. The clonotype originates from a woman under 30 in good health. The CDR3 sequence: CSARDAGLAEETQYF. CDR3 nucleotide sequence: TGCAGTGCTAGAGATGCAGGTCTAGCAGAAGAGACCCAGTACTTC.